The 27 T cell receptor beta chains below were found in one sample sequenced in a study of CD8+ T cells in alopecia areata. Investigators isolated RNA and reverse transcribed it into cDNA to act as the sequencing template. Only in-frame clones appear in the TCRdb table, and some are missing; sequencing was by immunoSEQ multiplex PCR. This table holds under 300,000 clones, approximately 60% found once. Treatment specified: oral pan-JAK inhibitor, 5-10 mg twice daily. Sequencing was performed on CD4+ T cells sorted from blood, taken at approximately week 52, from a patient treated with tofacitinib. These receptors were collected from a human donor with alopecia areata.

The chain carries TRBV9 and TRBJ1-1; tentative D call: TRBD1 (6 bases). CDR1 SGDLS and CDR2 YYNGEE come from the germline V gene. V was shortened by 4 bases and J by 3 bases, with 16 bases between the two germline ends. The CDR3 sequence is 15 residues long. The CDR3 is CASSPQTGRDTEAFF. The CDR3, as DNA: TGTGCCAGCAGCCCACAGACAGGCCGGGACACTGAAGCTTTCTTT.

This chain uses TRBV30 with TRBJ1-1; 7 nucleotides align to TRBD1. The germline gives CDR1 GTSNPN, CDR2 SVGIG (reference sequence). The CDR3 totals 16 residues. V shed 4 bases, J shed 0 bases, and the junction held 11 bases outside the gene matches. CDR3 DNA sequence: TGTGCCTGGAACGATGAACCCGGGACAGTGAACACTGAAGCTTTCTTT. It translates to CAWNDEPGTVNTEAFF.

The chain uses TRBV20-1 and TRBJ2-3, with D tentatively TRBD1 (5 bases). Germline CDR1 reads DFQATT; CDR2 reads SNEGSKA (reference sequence). The V end was cut by 5 bases, the J end by 6 bases, with 9 bases between. This CDR3 has 11 residues. The CDR3 spells CSAQQDDTQYF. CDR3 in DNA: TGCAGTGCTCAACAGGACGATACGCAGTATTTT.

This chain joins TRBV13 and TRBJ2-3; D remains ambiguous. The CDR3 extends over 12 amino acids. V lost 4 bases to trimming and J lost 8 bases, with 10 bases between them. In germline, CDR1 is PRHDT, CDR2 FYEKMQ (reference sequence). The DNA of the CDR3 is TGTGCCAGCAGCTCCCCGTCGGGTACGCAGTATTTT. Translated, it gives CASSSPSGTQYF.

The rearrangement links TRBV30 to TRBJ2-3; 8 bases agree with TRBD2. V lost 3 bases to trimming and J lost 5 bases; unmatched junction nucleotides: 7. The CDR3 totals 14 residues. Germline-derived CDR1 and CDR2 are GTSNPN and SVGIG (reference sequence). CDR3 in amino acids: CAWRTSGGGDTQYF. The CDR3, as DNA: TGTGCCTGGAGGACGTCCGGGGGGGGAGATACGCAGTATTTT. Looking up the rest from reference TRBV30 and TRBJ2-3 gives the full variable domain: SQTIHQWPATLVQPVGSPLSLECTVEGTSNPNLYWYRQAAGRGLQLLFYSVGIGQISSEVPQNLSASRPQDRQFILSSKKLLLSDSGFYLCAWRTSGGGDTQYFGPGTRLTVL.

The rearrangement uses TRBV4-1 and TRBJ2-1, with 7 bases aligning to TRBD2. The germline V gene has CDR1 MGHRA and CDR2 YSYEKL. V dropped 6 bases and J dropped 8; count of bases not matched to a gene: 10. This CDR3 is built from 14 residues. The CDR3 is CASSYRATSDEQFF. The CDR3 nucleotides read TGCGCCAGCAGTTATCGGGCCACTAGCGATGAGCAGTTCTTC.

V and J are TRBV6-5 and TRBJ2-1; no definite D call. Looked up from germline, CDR1 is MNHEY and CDR2 is SVGAGI. CDR3 length: 16 residues. V was cut by 4 bases and J by 0 bases, with 13 bases left in between. CDR3 DNA sequence: TGTGCCAGCAGTTCCAAAGTGATTAGCTCCTACAATGAGCAGTTCTTC. This gives the protein CASSSKVISSYNEQFF.

The chain recombines TRBV5-1 with TRBJ1-1; TRBD1 might be the D (5 bases). Trimming removed 1 base from V and 2 bases from J, with 18 bases in between. Germline V gene data show CDR1 as SGHRS and CDR2 as YFSETQ. The CDR3 is 17 amino acids. This CDR3 is CASSLSATRGTNTEAFF. The CDR3 region has the DNA TGCGCCAGCAGCTTGTCGGCGACGAGGGGTACTAACACTGAAGCTTTCTTT. Together with reference TRBV5-1 and TRBJ1-1, the CDR3 gives the full variable domain: KAGVTQTPRYLIKTRGQQVTLSCSPISGHRSVSWYQQTPGQGLQFLFEYFSETQRNKGNFPGRFSGRQFSNSRSEMNVSTLELGDSALYLCASSLSATRGTNTEAFFGQGTRLTVV.

The table lists this clone with a few counts. CDR3 coding DNA: TGCAGCTCGCTCGGAGAGGTTGCGTCCACAGATACGCAGTATTTT. This gives the protein CSSLGEVASTDTQYF. J is TRBJ2-3 and V is TRBV29-1; D remains unclear. V lost 8 bases, J lost 2 bases, and 20 bases lay in between. Germline V gene sequence: CDR1 SQVTM, CDR2 ANQGSEA. This CDR3 contains 15 residues.

The rearrangement uses TRBV6-1 and TRBJ2-7; perhaps TRBD2 as D (6 bases). CDR1 is MNHNS and CDR2 is SASEGT in the germline V gene. The V end lost 3 bases, the J end lost 0 bases, and 15 bases lay between the germline ends. The CDR3 totals 16 residues. Written as DNA, the CDR3 is TGTGCCAGCAGTGATCCACTAGCCACACACTCCTACGAGCAGTACTTC. The encoded protein is CASSDPLATHSYEQYF.

The CDR3 sequence is CASREFGTSQETQYF. The CDR3 nucleotides read TGTGCCAGCAGGGAATTTGGGACATCCCAAGAGACCCAGTACTTC. This chain uses TRBV6-5 with TRBJ2-5; perhaps TRBD1 as D (6 bases). The CDR3 extends over 15 amino acids. Trimming removed 6 bases at V and 1 base at J, with 15 bases between. Germline CDR1 MNHEY, CDR2 SVGAGI.

The chain has TRBV7-9 and TRBJ2-7, with 7 positions matching TRBD1. The trim removed 4 bases at V and 0 bases at J, leaving 3 bases unmatched. This CDR3 spans 14 amino acids. Germline values: CDR1 SEHNR, CDR2 FQNEAQ (reference sequence). CDR3 in amino acids: CASSYGTVSYEQYF. In DNA form, the CDR3 reads TGTGCCAGCAGCTACGGGACAGTCTCCTACGAGCAGTACTTC.

This clone appeared a few times. This chain connects TRBV29-1 to TRBJ1-1; D gene uncertain. CDR1 is SQVTM and CDR2 is ANQGSEA in the germline V gene. The germline V and J ends were trimmed by 1 base and 1 base, with 7 bases remaining between them. CDR3 length: 13 amino acids. This chain's CDR3 is CSVEVRKNTEAFF. The CDR3 nucleotides are TGCAGCGTTGAAGTACGTAAGAACACTGAAGCTTTCTTT.

With regard to this clone: Germline and junction disagree at one end, which may indicate a read error. The chain joins TRBV7-7 to TRBJ2-3; TRBD2 might be the D (5 bases). The CDR3 contains 13 residues. Germline CDR1 is SSHAT and CDR2 is FNYEAQ (reference sequence). CDR3 in amino acids: CASSLASADTQYF. The CDR3 DNA reads as TGTGCTAGCAGCTTAGCGTCGGCAGATACGCAGTATTTT.

This clone was counted a few times. J is TRBJ2-2 and V is TRBV29-1, with 9 bases identical to TRBD1. Looked up from germline, CDR1 is SQVTM and CDR2 is ANQGSEA. This CDR3 is built from 15 residues. V lost 6 bases, J lost 1 base, and 6 bases stayed unmatched. The CDR3 nucleotides are TGCAGCGTCCAAATGGACAGGGGGAACACCGGGGAGCTGTTTTTT. This translates into CSVQMDRGNTGELFF.

The chain couples TRBV30 to TRBJ2-1, with a tentative D call TRBD1 (6 bases). Germline V gives CDR1 GTSNPN, CDR2 SVGIG (reference sequence). This CDR3 comprises 14 residues. The V gene lost 6 bases and the J gene lost 0 bases, with 12 bases spanning the gap. Here the CDR3 DNA reads TGTGCCTGTTCAACAGGGAACTCCTACAATGAGCAGTTCTTC. Its protein is CACSTGNSYNEQFF. The complete variable domain, with remaining parts taken from reference TRBV30 and TRBJ2-1, reads SQTIHQWPATLVQPVGSPLSLECTVEGTSNPNLYWYRQAAGRGLQLLFYSVGIGQISSEVPQNLSASRPQDRQFILSSKKLLLSDSGFYLCACSTGNSYNEQFFGPGTRLTVL.

This rearrangement joins TRBV4-1 to TRBJ1-2; possibly TRBD1 for D (5 bases). Between the trimmed V and J ends, which lost 5 bases and 6 bases, there was a span of 10 bases. Germline values: CDR1 MGHRA, CDR2 YSYEKL. This CDR3 is 12 amino acids long. This CDR3 is CASSFTGHGYTF. The CDR3 coding sequence is TGCGCCAGCAGCTTCACAGGTCATGGCTACACCTTC.

In this sample, this clone turned up a few times. V gene TRBV19 combines with J gene TRBJ1-5; 7 positions match TRBD1. Germline lookup yields CDR1 LNHDA and CDR2 SQIVND (reference sequence). CDR3 length: 15 amino acids. V shed 3 bases and J 2 bases; nucleotides not matched to a gene: 4. The CDR3 reads CASSISTGGNQPQHF. The CDR3 bases are TGTGCCAGTAGTATCTCCACAGGGGGCAATCAGCCCCAGCATTTT.

Concerning this clone itself: Within the sample, other DNA sequences also encode this same CDR3. The chain couples TRBV4-2 to TRBJ1-2; D is undetermined. V dropped 3 bases and J dropped 2 bases, with 4 bases sitting between them. The CDR3 has 12 amino acids. The germline V gene has CDR1 LGHNA and CDR2 YNFKEQ. The CDR3 bases are TGTGCCAGCAGCCAGGGGAACTATGGCTACACCTTC. This gives the protein CASSQGNYGYTF.

This clone was observed a few times. The genes are TRBV7-9 and TRBJ1-1; D unclear. V was pared by 5 bases and J by 10 bases, with 14 bases between. The CDR3 contains 12 residues. CDR1 is SEHNR, CDR2 FQNEAQ, per germline (reference sequence). CDR3 protein: CASSPETWGAFF. The CDR3 nucleotides are TGTGCCAGCAGCCCCGAGACTTGGGGAGCTTTCTTT.

The rearrangement joins TRBV5-6 to TRBJ2-5; 14 nucleotides agree with TRBD2. With 3 bases clipped from V and 2 bases from J, the junction kept 3 bases outside the gene matches. Per the germline V gene, CDR1 is SGHDT and CDR2 is YYEEEE. The CDR3 is 16 amino acids. The CDR3, as DNA: TGTGCCAGCAGCTCCAGACTAGCGGGGGGGCAAGAGACCCAGTACTTC. Translated: CASSSRLAGGQETQYF.

The genes are TRBV6-5 and TRBJ2-7; possibly TRBD1 or TRBD2 for D (5 bases each). Per germline, CDR1 MNHEY and CDR2 SVGAGI. V lost 6 bases, J lost 6 bases, and 6 bases lay in between. The CDR3 contains 10 residues. The CDR3 DNA is TGTGCCAGCAGGGGGGTCGAGCAGTACTTC. This translates into CASRGVEQYF.

The sample holds a few counts of this clone. The rearrangement joins TRBV7-2 to TRBJ2-7, with D uncertain. The CDR3 sequence is 15 residues long. CDR1 and CDR2 from the germline V gene are SGHTA and FQGNSA. Trimming removed 0 bases from V and 3 bases from J, with 12 bases in between. The CDR3, as DNA: TGTGCCAGCAGCTTAGCGCCCGCAAAGAACTACGAGCAGTACTTC. Residues: CASSLAPAKNYEQYF.

The chain is built from TRBV9 and TRBJ1-2; D may be TRBD1 (5 bases). Deletions cut 5 bases from V and 7 bases from J, with 24 bases between. In germline, CDR1 is SGDLS, CDR2 YYNGEE. The CDR3 consists of 16 residues. For the CDR3, the DNA is TGTGCCAGCAGTCCACATCAGGGTCGGGTAGTCGGTGGCTACACCTTC. Protein: CASSPHQGRVVGGYTF.

V and J are TRBV15 and TRBJ1-2, with D unresolved. Trimming took off 0 bases at V and 8 bases at J, with 7 bases between the two ends. The V gene's germline CDR1 is LNHNV and CDR2 YYDKDF (reference sequence). The CDR3 sequence is 12 residues long. The CDR3 here is CATSRDGVGYTF. CDR3 nucleotide sequence: TGTGCCACCAGCAGAGATGGGGTCGGCTACACCTTC.

Points on this clone: Other DNA sequences in the same sample also yield this CDR3. The V and J genes are TRBV30 and TRBJ1-1; D gene ambiguous. The ends were cut back, 2 bases at V and 1 base at J, with 5 bases in the middle. The CDR3 totals 12 residues. Germline V gene lookup returns CDR1 GTSNPN and CDR2 SVGIG (reference sequence). Here the CDR3 reads CAWSNRNTEAFF. The CDR3, as DNA: TGTGCCTGGAGTAACCGGAACACTGAAGCTTTCTTT.

J is TRBJ1-6 and V is TRBV9, with D possibly being TRBD1 (6 bases). There are 14 residues in the CDR3. CDR1 and CDR2 (germline): SGDLS, YYNGEE. Trimming left V 4 bases short and J 11 bases short, with 16 bases between. As DNA, the CDR3 is TGTGCCAGCAGCTTACAGGGCCGGGAGGCACCCCTCCACTTT. Protein sequence: CASSLQGREAPLHF.